This is a list of T cell receptor beta chains from one sample in a study of CD8 T cells in Susac syndrome. TCRdb reprocessed the immunoSEQ multiplex PCR reads with MiXCR, giving one entry per CDR3 protein. The sample lists 200,000 to 300,000 distinct CDR3 sequences; almost 97% were seen once. Sequencing was done on a sample of CD4+ T cells from PBMCs. These receptors were collected from a human donor with Susac syndrome. CDR3s include the opening cysteine and the closing phenylalanine or tryptophan. D genes are given only for firm matches. Clone sizes are given selectively: once, few, many, or a class where the clone is expanded.

TRBV9	NA	TRBD1	TRBJ2-3	CASSTRTGTSSTDTQYF	TGTGCCAGCAGCACCCGGACAGGCACCTCGAGCACAGATACGCAGTATTTT
TRBV4-2	NA	TRBD2	TRBJ2-2	CASSQDAAGGPRTGELFF	TGTGCCAGCAGCCAAGATGCAGCGGGAGGGCCGCGAACCGGGGAGCTGTTTTTT
TRBV4-1	NA	NA	TRBJ2-5	CASSQPTRGKKGETQYF	TGCGCCAGCAGCCAACCTACTCGGGGCAAGAAAGGGGAGACCCAGTACTTC
TRBV27	NA	NA	TRBJ1-2	CASSLSGQNYGYTF	TGTGCCAGCAGTTTGTCTGGACAGAACTATGGCTACACCTTC
TRBV28	NA	TRBD1	TRBJ1-5	CASRDSGGQPQHF	TGTGCCAGCCGGGACAGCGGTGGTCAGCCCCAGCATTTT
TRBV20-1	NA	NA	TRBJ2-5	CSARVQPVETQYF	TGCAGTGCTAGAGTCCAGCCGGTCGAGACCCAGTACTTC
TRBV29-1	NA	TRBD1	TRBJ1-2	CSGGGQGANYGYTF	TGCAGCGGCGGCGGACAGGGAGCTAACTATGGCTACACCTTC
TRBV6-2/TRBV6-3	NA	TRBD1	TRBJ1-1	CASSRTGEAFF	TGTGCCAGCAGCCGGACAGGAGAAGCTTTCTTT
TRBV3-1	NA	NA	TRBJ2-1	CASSQGVRPNEQFF	TGTGCCAGCAGCCAAGGAGTCCGACCGAATGAGCAGTTCTTC
TRBV14	NA	NA	TRBJ1-5	CASSQTGFNQPQHF	TGTGCCAGCAGCCAAACAGGGTTCAATCAGCCCCAGCATTTT
TRBV5-4	NA	NA	TRBJ2-3	CASREFPTTDTQYF	TGTGCCAGCAGGGAATTTCCAACCACAGATACGCAGTATTTT
TRBV25-1	NA	NA	TRBJ2-1	CASSELRGNEQFF	TGTGCCAGCAGTGAATTGCGGGGTAATGAGCAGTTCTTC
TRBV12-3/TRBV12-4	NA	NA	TRBJ1-2	CASSFLGGTLYGYTF	TGTGCCAGCAGTTTCTTAGGGGGGACACTATATGGCTACACCTTC
TRBV6-5	NA	NA	TRBJ1-1	CASSRSQNTEAFF	TGTGCCAGCAGCCGGTCACAGAACACTGAAGCTTTCTTT
TRBV7-9	NA	NA	TRBJ2-1	CASSPANGRNEQFF	TGTGCCAGCAGCCCGGCGAATGGTCGCAATGAGCAGTTCTTC
TRBV2	NA	TRBD1	TRBJ2-1	CASITPQDRAFRGNEQFF	TGTGCCAGCATAACCCCGCAGGACAGGGCGTTCCGGGGCAATGAGCAGTTCTTC
TRBV20-1	NA	NA	TRBJ2-5	CSARDGVAVQETQYF	TGCAGTGCTAGAGATGGGGTTGCGGTCCAAGAGACCCAGTACTTC
TRBV19	NA	TRBD2	TRBJ2-1	CASSIWASGRNEQFF	TGTGCCAGTAGTATTTGGGCTAGCGGGCGCAATGAGCAGTTCTTC
TRBV29-1	NA	NA	TRBJ2-5	CSVVRSSLNFETQYF	TGCAGCGTTGTCCGGAGTAGCCTAAATTTTGAGACCCAGTACTTC
TRBV29-1	NA	NA	TRBJ1-1	CSVDTAFF	TGCAGCGTTGATACCGCTTTCTTT
TRBV20-1	NA	NA	TRBJ2-1	CSAPIVESYNEQFF	TGCAGTGCTCCAATTGTAGAGTCCTACAATGAGCAGTTCTTC
TRBV6-6	NA	TRBD2	TRBJ2-1	CASSTWEGTEQFF	TGTGCCAGCAGTACGTGGGAGGGCACTGAGCAGTTCTTC
TRBV28	once	TRBD2	TRBJ2-1	CASSLLGLAGGVEQFF	TGTGCCAGCAGTTTATTGGGACTAGCGGGAGGTGTTGAGCAGTTCTTC
TRBV20-1	NA	NA	TRBJ1-2	CSAPPTRDPNYGYTF	TGCAGTGCTCCCCCCACCCGGGATCCCAACTATGGCTACACCTTC
TRBV7-8	NA	TRBD2	TRBJ2-7	CASSPDRTSGTYEQYF	TGTGCCAGCAGCCCGGATAGGACTAGCGGGACCTACGAGCAGTACTTC
TRBV20-1	NA	NA	TRBJ2-7	CSAKGNSYEQYF	TGCAGTGCTAAAGGGAATTCCTACGAGCAGTACTTC
TRBV19	NA	TRBD1	TRBJ2-1	CASSPGQGLDEQFF	TGTGCCAGTAGTCCGGGACAGGGTTTGGATGAGCAGTTCTTC
TRBV29-1	NA	NA	TRBJ2-3	CSSHQRLATDTQYF	TGCAGCTCCCATCAGAGGCTTGCCACAGATACGCAGTATTTT
TRBV30	NA	NA	TRBJ1-1	CAWEDKPNTEAFF	TGTGCCTGGGAAGACAAACCGAACACTGAAGCTTTCTTT
TRBV18	NA	NA	TRBJ1-1	CASSPRGIGTEAFF	TGTGCCAGCTCACCACGGGGGATAGGGACTGAAGCTTTCTTT
TRBV28	NA	NA	TRBJ2-6	CASTITSGANVLTF	TGTGCCAGCACCATAACCTCTGGGGCCAACGTCCTGACTTTC
TRBV20-1	NA	NA	TRBJ1-5	CSASRQGNQPQHF	TGCAGTGCTAGTCGACAGGGCAATCAGCCCCAGCATTTT
TRBV20-1	once	NA	TRBJ1-5	CSASRLNQPQHF	TGCAGTGCAAGCAGGCTGAATCAGCCCCAGCATTTT
TRBV25-1	NA	NA	TRBJ1-5	CASRASNQPQHF	TGTGCCAGCCGGGCAAGCAATCAGCCCCAGCATTTT
TRBV29-1	NA	TRBD1	TRBJ2-6	CGTGDRSGANVLTF	TGCGGGACAGGGGATCGCTCTGGGGCCAACGTCCTGACTTTC
TRBV28	NA	NA	TRBJ2-7	CASRPPLGGYEQYF	TGTGCCAGCAGGCCTCCGCTTGGGGGTTACGAGCAGTACTTC
TRBV5-1	NA	TRBD1	TRBJ2-1	CASSSSSQGANEQFF	TGCGCCAGCAGCTCGTCGAGTCAGGGGGCGAATGAGCAGTTCTTC
TRBV25-1	NA	TRBD2	TRBJ2-1	CASSERSGLAGRDEQFF	TGTGCCAGCAGTGAACGGTCCGGACTAGCGGGTCGTGATGAGCAGTTCTTC
TRBV5-1	NA	NA	TRBJ1-2	CASSLTGTNYGYTF	TGCGCCAGCAGCTTGACAGGAACTAACTATGGCTACACCTTC
TRBV29-1	NA	NA	TRBJ1-2	CSVAGQNYGYTF	TGCAGCGTTGCAGGGCAAAACTATGGCTACACCTTC
TRBV12-3/TRBV12-4	NA	NA	TRBJ2-7	CASRLGQDQGQYF	TGTGCCAGCAGACTGGGACAAGACCAGGGGCAGTACTTC
TRBV23-1	once	NA	TRBJ1-1	CASSLRWDGTEAFF	TGCGCCAGCAGTTTACGTTGGGACGGAACTGAAGCTTTCTTT
TRBV30	NA	TRBD2	TRBJ2-3	CAWSGLAVSTDTQYF	TGTGCCTGGAGTGGGCTAGCGGTTAGCACAGATACGCAGTATTTT
TRBV7-6	NA	NA	TRBJ2-7	CASSPSRITYEQYF	TGTGCCAGCAGCCCGAGCAGGATAACCTACGAGCAGTACTTC
TRBV7-9	NA	NA	TRBJ1-3	CASSPLAATLHPSF	TGTGCCAGCAGCCCCCTGGCGGCCACTCTCCATCCCAGTTTT
TRBV20-1	NA	NA	TRBJ1-5	CSARGGRDTPQHF	TGCAGTGCTAGAGGCGGCAGGGACACGCCCCAGCATTTT
TRBV28	NA	NA	TRBJ1-1	CASISWNTEAFF	TGTGCCAGCATTTCTTGGAACACTGAAGCTTTCTTT
TRBV2	NA	NA	TRBJ2-4	CASNLPGENIQYF	TGTGCCAGCAACCTTCCAGGGGAAAACATTCAGTACTTC
TRBV5-6	NA	NA	TRBJ2-2	CASSFAAVGELFF	TGTGCCAGCAGCTTTGCAGCCGTCGGGGAGCTGTTTTTT
TRBV30	NA	TRBD1	TRBJ1-1	CAWRRGRKTNTEAFF	TGTGCCTGGAGGAGGGGGCGAAAGACCAACACTGAAGCTTTCTTT
TRBV7-3	NA	NA	TRBJ2-6	CASSSQAGGANVLTF	TGTGCCAGCAGCTCCCAGGCCGGCGGGGCCAACGTCCTGACTTTC
TRBV20-1	NA	TRBD2	TRBJ2-1	CSAPSAGGYNEQFF	TGCAGTGCTCCCTCAGCGGGAGGTTACAATGAGCAGTTCTTC
TRBV28	NA	NA	TRBJ2-2	CASSQQGSGSTGELFF	TGTGCCAGCAGCCAACAGGGATCGGGGAGCACCGGGGAGCTGTTTTTT
TRBV5-6	few	NA	TRBJ2-2	CASSSTPNTGELFF	TGTGCCAGCAGCTCTACACCGAACACCGGGGAGCTGTTTTTT
TRBV10-3	NA	TRBD2	TRBJ2-5	CAISDANGGEETQYF	TGTGCCATCAGTGACGCCAATGGGGGGGAAGAGACCCAGTACTTC
TRBV20-1	NA	NA	TRBJ1-5	CSARETGWEGRSYQPQHF	TGCAGTGCTAGAGAGACGGGTTGGGAAGGACGGAGCTATCAGCCCCAGCATTTT
TRBV19	NA	NA	TRBJ2-5	CASSPRSLGETQYF	TGTGCCAGTAGTCCGCGGTCCCTTGGGGAGACCCAGTACTTC
TRBV20-1	NA	NA	TRBJ2-5	CSAGDQETQYF	TGCAGTGCTGGCGACCAAGAGACCCAGTACTTC
TRBV27	NA	NA	TRBJ1-2	CASSLRQGNYGYTF	TGTGCCAGCAGTTTACGGCAGGGGAACTATGGCTACACCTTC
TRBV7-9	NA	NA	TRBJ2-5	CASSLGAGQETQYF	TGTGCCAGCAGCTTAGGTGCGGGGCAAGAGACCCAGTACTTC